The 15 T cell receptor beta chains listed next were all sequenced from one sample in a study of Ad26.COV2.S vaccination and SARS-CoV-2 variants. The sample's treatment: around 19 received Ad26.COV2.S at low or high dose, single or two shots; roughly five received placebo; per-sample allocation not given. Specimen acquisition occurred on day 63 following the initial vaccine or placebo injection. Produced via immunoSEQ multiplex PCR; TCRdb's table is partial and in-frame only. This sample has 500,000 or so clones, with about 83% found just once. The specimen comprised peripheral blood, sampled in a trial of Ad26.COV2.S vaccine versus placebo. The receptor set was obtained from a person aged 18 to 59 who received the Ad26.COV2.S COVID-19 vaccine or a placebo.

The chain is built from TRBV7-9 and TRBJ2-1; 9 bases agree with TRBD2. V trimming: 5 bases; J trimming: 0 bases; junction bases outside the gene matches: 2. Germline loops: CDR1 SEHNR, CDR2 FQNEAQ (reference sequence). This CDR3 region has 15 residues. This chain's CDR3 is CASSGSGSSYNEQFF. CDR3 coding DNA: TGTGCCAGCAGCGGTAGCGGGAGCTCCTACAATGAGCAGTTCTTC.

The chain links TRBV11-3 to TRBJ2-3; D is unclear. The CDR3 covers 13 residues. The germline V gene encodes CDR1 SGHNT and CDR2 YENEEA. Trimming stripped 5 bases from V and 2 bases from J, with 8 bases between. The CDR3 sequence is CASSDGDTDTQYF. In nucleotides, the CDR3 is TGTGCCAGCAGCGACGGAGACACAGATACGCAGTATTTT.

The sample holds one count of this clone. The chain carries TRBV28 and TRBJ1-4; TRBD1 matches 8 bases. The length of the CDR3 is 14 residues. Germline V gives CDR1 MDHEN, CDR2 SYDVKM. V shed 4 bases and J 14 bases; nucleotides not matched to a gene: 12. CDR3 sequence: CASSSTGVLARLFF. The CDR3 coding sequence is TGTGCCAGCAGTTCGACAGGGGTTTTGGCAAGGCTGTTTTTT.

The V gene is TRBV6-2 or TRBV6-3, the J gene TRBJ2-7; tentative D call: TRBD2 (6 bases). The ends were cut back, 5 bases at V and 3 bases at J, with 17 bases in the middle. Germline CDR1 is MNHEY and CDR2 is SVGEGT. This CDR3 is built from 15 residues. The CDR3 loop reads CASSALGEALYEQYF. In DNA, the CDR3 is TGTGCCAGCAGTGCTTTGGGGGAGGCCCTCTACGAGCAGTACTTC.

The chain couples TRBV18 to TRBJ1-1; D uncertain. The CDR3 covers 14 residues. V lost 4 bases and J 0 bases, leaving 9 bases between the germline ends. The germline V gene encodes CDR1 KGHSH and CDR2 LQKENI. CDR3 bases: TGTGCCAGCTCACGAGAGACCTTGAACACTGAAGCTTTCTTT. Protein: CASSRETLNTEAFF.

The chain uses TRBV30 and TRBJ1-6; D gene uncertain. V lost 4 bases, J lost 6 bases, and 13 bases lay in between. The length of the CDR3 is 14 residues. The V gene's germline CDR1 is GTSNPN and CDR2 SVGIG (reference sequence). This chain's CDR3 is CAWMVAGSNSPLHF. CDR3 DNA: TGTGCCTGGATGGTCGCTGGGAGTAATTCACCCCTCCACTTT.

CDR3 coding DNA: TGTGCCAGTAGTATTTCCCACGGTGGCGGTCAGCCCCAGCATTTT. This encodes CASSISHGGGQPQHF. The chain employs TRBV19 and TRBJ1-5; D ambiguous. V was trimmed by 3 bases and J by 6 bases, leaving 15 bases between them. The CDR3 consists of 15 residues. In germline, CDR1 is LNHDA, CDR2 SQIVND (reference sequence).

V and J are TRBV27 and TRBJ1-5, with D hard to call. This CDR3 is built from 14 residues. The germline V and J ends were trimmed by 6 bases and 4 bases, with 13 bases remaining between them. From germline, CDR1 is MNHEY and CDR2 SMNVEV (reference sequence). CDR3 in amino acids: CASSLRESNQPQHF. The CDR3 nucleotides read TGTGCCAGCAGCCTCCGGGAGTCAAATCAGCCCCAGCATTTT.

The chain joins TRBV30 to TRBJ2-3; D gene ambiguous. There are 15 residues in the CDR3. Trimming cost V 3 bases and J 0 bases, with 13 bases left between them. The germline CDR1 and CDR2 sequences are GTSNPN and SVGIG (reference sequence). The DNA for the CDR3 is TGTGCCTGGAGCCCTCTAGGAGTGAGCACAGATACGCAGTATTTT. Amino acids: CAWSPLGVSTDTQYF. The whole variable domain, filled in from reference TRBV30 and TRBJ2-3, reads SQTIHQWPATLVQPVGSPLSLECTVEGTSNPNLYWYRQAAGRGLQLLFYSVGIGQISSEVPQNLSASRPQDRQFILSSKKLLLSDSGFYLCAWSPLGVSTDTQYFGPGTRLTVL.

The rearrangement joins TRBV7-6 to TRBJ1-5; D gene uncertain. V dropped 8 bases and J dropped 3 bases, with 5 bases sitting between them. From germline, CDR1 is SGHVS and CDR2 FNYEAQ. The length of the CDR3 is 11 residues. The CDR3 region is CASGNNQPQHF. CDR3 sequence (DNA): TGTGCCAGCGGGAACAATCAGCCCCAGCATTTT. Drawing the rest from reference TRBV7-6 and TRBJ1-5, the complete variable domain is GAGVSQSPRYKVTKRGQDVALRCDPISGHVSLYWYRQALGQGPEFLTYFNYEAQQDKSGLPNDRFSAERPEGSISTLTIQRTEQRDSAMYRCASGNNQPQHFGDGTRLSIL.

The rearrangement links TRBV6-6 to TRBJ1-5, with D uncertain. This CDR3 region has 14 residues. V lost 5 bases and J lost 2, with 10 bases in between. Per the germline V gene, CDR1 is MNHNY and CDR2 is SVGAGI (reference sequence). CDR3 protein: CASSTVGGNQPQHF. CDR3 sequence (DNA): TGTGCCAGCAGTACCGTAGGAGGCAATCAGCCCCAGCATTTT.

The chain is built from TRBV28 and TRBJ2-7; 7 positions match TRBD1. V trimming: 10 bases; J trimming: 3 bases; junction bases outside the gene matches: 6. The V gene's germline CDR1 is MDHEN and CDR2 SYDVKM. The CDR3 sequence is 12 residues long. The CDR3 region is CATRTGVYEQYF. CDR3 nucleotide sequence: TGTGCCACCCGGACAGGTGTCTACGAGCAGTACTTC. The full variable domain, in which reference TRBV28 and TRBJ2-7 provide the parts outside the CDR3, is DVKVTQSSRYLVKRTGEKVFLECVQDMDHENMFWYRQDPGLGLRLIYFSYDVKMKEKGDIPEGYSVSREKKERFSLILESASTNQTSMYLCATRTGVYEQYFGPGTRLTVT.

This chain joins TRBV21-1 and TRBJ1-1; the table assigns TRBD1, which was not confirmed against the DNA. TRBV21-1 is described as a pseudogene. This CDR3 spans 14 amino acids. In nucleotides, the CDR3 is TGTGCCAGCAGCCATCCCGACAGGTGCACTGAAGCTTTCTTT. It is translated as CASSHPDRCTEAFF.

CDR3 nucleotides: TGTGCCAGCAGGTACCGGGATCCAAATTCACCCCTCCACTTT. The encoded protein is CASRYRDPNSPLHF. The V and J genes are TRBV27 and TRBJ1-6; D is ambiguous. Trimming stripped 6 bases from V and 7 bases from J, with 13 bases between. Germline loops: CDR1 MNHEY, CDR2 SMNVEV (reference sequence). There are 14 residues in the CDR3.

V gene TRBV30 combines with J gene TRBJ2-1; possibly TRBD1 or TRBD2 for D (5 bases each). V lost 4 bases to trimming and J lost 8 bases, with 12 bases between them. The CDR3 has 12 residues. Germline CDR1 and CDR2: GTSNPN and SVGIG (reference sequence). CDR3 amino acids: CAWTTGADEQFF. In DNA, the CDR3 is TGTGCCTGGACCACCGGGGCAGATGAGCAGTTCTTC. Full variable domain (rest looked up from reference TRBV30 and TRBJ2-1): SQTIHQWPATLVQPVGSPLSLECTVEGTSNPNLYWYRQAAGRGLQLLFYSVGIGQISSEVPQNLSASRPQDRQFILSSKKLLLSDSGFYLCAWTTGADEQFFGPGTRLTVL.